A single sample is the source of the 21 T cell receptor beta chains below, sequenced in a study of shared clonotypes between healthy human individuals. This table comes from immunoSEQ multiplex PCR, and its TCRdb copy is limited to in-frame clones, with some not included. Counted here are 400,000 to 600,000 clones, about 75% occurring once; the ten biggest clones make up approximately 13%. The sequencing sample was made of PBMCs. Source of these receptors: a woman aged 35 to 49 in good health. Some clones in this sample may be carry-over from other donors' samples.

Turning to this clone: An end of the junction does not agree with germline; a read error may underlie this. This rearrangement joins TRBV28 to TRBJ2-7; 7 bases line up with TRBD1. Per the germline V gene, CDR1 is MDHEN and CDR2 is SYDVKM. The CDR3 is made up of 14 amino acids. For the CDR3, the DNA is TGTGCCAGCAGGCCCACAGGGGCCGAGCCTCTGGGGAACTTC. It specifies CASRPTGAEPLGNF.

A single count supports this clone. The rearrangement uses TRBV7-3 and TRBJ1-2; maybe TRBD1 (6 bases). Germline values: CDR1 SGHTA, CDR2 FQGTGA. CDR3 size: 13 residues. V was clipped by 5 bases and J by 5 bases, with 12 bases between them. As DNA, the CDR3 is TGTGCCAGCAGCGCGCAGGGGCTGTATGGCTACACCTTC. It codes for CASSAQGLYGYTF.

The chain combines TRBV7-9 with TRBJ1-5; D not resolved. With 1 base removed from V and 4 bases from J, the gap between germline ends came to 11 bases. From germline, CDR1 is SEHNR and CDR2 FQNEAQ (reference sequence). CDR3 size: 15 residues. The CDR3 loop is CASSLGDAPNQPQHF. The CDR3 region has the DNA TGTGCCAGCAGCTTAGGAGACGCCCCTAATCAGCCCCAGCATTTT.

The chain uses TRBV7-3 and TRBJ2-5; 10 bases fit TRBD2. Germline trimming cut 2 bases from V and 5 bases from J; bases unmatched to any gene: 2. Germline CDR1 and CDR2: SGHTA and FQGTGA. The CDR3 has 14 amino acids. CDR3 bases: TGTGCCAGCAGCTTACGAGCGGGAGGGGAGACCCAGTACTTC. Translation gives CASSLRAGGETQYF. Full variable domain (outside the CDR3, taken from reference TRBV7-3 and TRBJ2-5): GAGVSQTPSNKVTEKGKYVELRCDPISGHTALYWYRQSLGQGPEFLIYFQGTGAADDSGLPNDRFFAVRPEGSVSTLKIQRTERGDSAVYLCASSLRAGGETQYFGPGTRLLVL.

V usage is TRBV27 and J usage is TRBJ2-2; D remains unclear. CDR3 length: 14 amino acids. V was shortened by 1 base and J by 2 bases, with 5 bases between the two germline ends. Germline V gives CDR1 MNHEY, CDR2 SMNVEV (reference sequence). The CDR3 sequence: CASSLWANTGELFF. In DNA, the CDR3 is TGTGCCAGCAGTTTATGGGCCAACACCGGGGAGCTGTTTTTT.

This chain links TRBV5-4 with TRBJ2-3; 11 bases fit TRBD2. V lost 0 bases to trimming and J lost 15 bases; unmatched junction nucleotides: 3. The CDR3 spans 12 residues. Germline V gene sequence: CDR1 SGHNT, CDR2 YYREEE (reference sequence). The CDR3 coding sequence is TGTGCCAGCAGCTTGGTAGCGGGAGGGCTATATTTT. Residues: CASSLVAGGLYF.

The chain is built from TRBV7-2 and TRBJ2-2, with D perhaps matching TRBD2 (5 bases). Germline loops: CDR1 SGHTA, CDR2 FQGNSA. V was trimmed by 2 bases and J by 7 bases, leaving 11 bases between them. This CDR3 region has 14 residues. For the CDR3, the DNA is TGTGCCAGCAGCTTAAAGATCCGGGGCGGGGAGCTGTTTTTT. This gives the protein CASSLKIRGGELFF.

The chain employs TRBV6-1 and TRBJ1-1; the D gene is possibly TRBD1 (5 bases). Germline V gene sequence: CDR1 MNHNS, CDR2 SASEGT. The CDR3 runs 15 residues. Trimming removed 2 bases at V and 7 bases at J, with 17 bases between. The CDR3: CASSELAGIMNEAFF. In nucleotides, the CDR3 is TGTGCCAGCAGTGAACTGGCAGGGATAATGAATGAAGCTTTCTTT.

V gene TRBV2 combines with J gene TRBJ1-1, with D possibly matching TRBD1 (5 bases). The CDR3 loop spans 14 amino acids. Trimming left V 7 bases short and J 6 bases short, with 18 bases between. Germline values: CDR1 SNHLY, CDR2 FYNNEI. Here the CDR3 DNA reads TGTGCCAGCACCCCCGGGCGGGGGAAAGCTGAAGCTTTCTTT. Amino acid sequence: CASTPGRGKAEAFF.

This chain links TRBV19 with TRBJ1-5, with no clear D. V was trimmed by 1 base and J by 5 bases, leaving 6 bases between them. The CDR3 extends over 13 amino acids. CDR1 and CDR2 (germline): LNHDA, SQIVND (reference sequence). CDR3 sequence reads: CASSIGPYQPQHF. The CDR3 DNA sequence: TGTGCCAGTAGTATAGGACCCTATCAGCCCCAGCATTTT.

This clone appeared a few times. This sequence joins TRBV14 and TRBJ1-4; tentative D call: TRBD1 (6 bases). Germline V gene sequence: CDR1 SGHDN, CDR2 FVKESK. The CDR3 spans 15 residues. V lost 0 bases to trimming and J lost 5 bases, with 10 bases between them. DNA of the CDR3: TGTGCCAGCAGCCAAGAAGGGGGAGCAAATGAAAAACTGTTTTTT. Protein sequence: CASSQEGGANEKLFF.

Only a few counts were recorded for this clone. The J gene is TRBJ2-5, the V gene TRBV21-1; TRBD2 is the table's D call and was not checked against the DNA. TRBV21-1 is annotated as a pseudogene. This CDR3 has 15 amino acids. The CDR3: CASNGPPDCQETQYF. Here the CDR3 DNA reads TGTGCCAGCAATGGGCCCCCGGACTGCCAAGAGACCCAGTACTTC.

The chain couples TRBV28 to TRBJ1-5; the D is unclear. This CDR3 is 14 amino acids long. V was shortened by 6 bases and J by 7 bases, with 16 bases between the two germline ends. CDR1 MDHEN and CDR2 SYDVKM come from the germline V gene. This chain's CDR3 is CASRLQLRWQPQHF. CDR3 DNA: TGTGCCAGCAGACTGCAGCTCCGGTGGCAGCCCCAGCATTTT.

The J gene is TRBJ1-1, the V gene TRBV7-8, with a tentative D call TRBD1 (6 bases). This CDR3 contains 14 residues. Germline CDR1 and CDR2: SGHVS and FQNEAQ. The V end lost 3 bases, the J end lost 6 bases, and 14 bases lay between the germline ends. CDR3 in amino acids: CASSFQTGQSEAFF. Here the CDR3 DNA reads TGTGCCAGCAGCTTCCAAACGGGACAATCTGAAGCTTTCTTT.

V and J are TRBV11-2 and TRBJ2-7; maybe TRBD1 (5 bases). V was shortened by 1 base and J by 0 bases, with 10 bases between the two germline ends. In germline, CDR1 is SGHAT, CDR2 FQNNGV. The CDR3 is 15 residues long. The CDR3 coding sequence is TGTGCCAGCAGCTTAGCAGGGCAGAGCTCCTACGAGCAGTACTTC. Its protein product is CASSLAGQSSYEQYF. Based on the CDR3 plus reference TRBV11-2 and TRBJ2-7, the full variable domain is EAGVAQSPRYKIIEKRQSVAFWCNPISGHATLYWYQQILGQGPKLLIQFQNNGVVDDSQLPKDRFSAERLKGVDSTLKIQPAKLEDSAVYLCASSLAGQSSYEQYFGPGTRLTVT.

The genes are TRBV2 and TRBJ2-1; D remains ambiguous. V lost 4 bases and J lost 5, with 9 bases in between. This CDR3 has 13 amino acids. Germline values: CDR1 SNHLY, CDR2 FYNNEI. The CDR3 is CASSGENHNEQFF. CDR3 sequence (DNA): TGTGCCAGCAGTGGGGAAAACCACAATGAGCAGTTCTTC. Supplemented by reference TRBV2 and TRBJ2-1, the full variable domain reads EPEVTQTPSHQVTQMGQEVILRCVPISNHLYFYWYRQILGQKVEFLVSFYNNEISEKSEIFDDQFSVERPDGSNFTLKIRSTKLEDSAMYFCASSGENHNEQFFGPGTRLTVL.

The gene calls are TRBV18 and TRBJ2-7, with TRBD1 matching over 7 bases. Per germline, CDR1 KGHSH and CDR2 LQKENI. The CDR3 length is 15 residues. Trimming took 3 bases from V and 2 from J; bases not matched to a gene: 7. The CDR3 sequence is CASSPRRDSAYEQYF. The DNA of the CDR3 is TGTGCCAGCTCACCCCGCCGGGACAGTGCCTACGAGCAGTACTTC.

The J gene is TRBJ1-1, the V gene TRBV7-3; 10 positions agree with TRBD1. This CDR3 contains 15 residues. CDR1 and CDR2 from the germline V gene are SGHTA and FQGTGA. V gave up 4 bases and J gave up 5 bases; unmatched junction bases: 7. DNA for the CDR3: TGTGCCAGCAGCTCGCTCCGGGACAGGGGAACTGAAGCTTTCTTT. Protein sequence: CASSSLRDRGTEAFF.

The genes are TRBV7-2 and TRBJ2-3; TRBD2 matches at 10 bases. After removal of 3 bases from V and 4 bases from J, the junction contained 7 bases not matched to a gene. Looked up from germline, CDR1 is SGHTA and CDR2 is FQGNSA. The CDR3 has 16 residues. CDR3 in amino acids: CASSFKASGSSDTQYF. In DNA form, the CDR3 reads TGTGCCAGCAGCTTTAAGGCTAGCGGGAGCTCAGATACGCAGTATTTT.

V and J are TRBV5-4 and TRBJ1-4, with D possibly matching TRBD1 (5 bases). The CDR3 covers 13 residues. CDR1 is SGHNT and CDR2 is YYREEE in the germline V gene (reference sequence). Trimming took off 0 bases at V and 8 bases at J, with 8 bases between the two ends. CDR3 region: CASSLAGKEKLFF. CDR3 nucleotide sequence: TGTGCCAGCAGCTTGGCAGGGAAGGAAAAACTGTTTTTT.

The rearrangement uses TRBV18 and TRBJ2-3, with 9 positions matching TRBD1. Germline V CDR1 and CDR2: KGHSH, LQKENI. The CDR3 is made up of 16 amino acids. The J segment lost 5 bases and the V segment lost 2 bases, leaving 8 bases of the junction unmatched. This chain's CDR3 is CASSPTPTGGRDTQYF. The CDR3 bases are TGTGCCAGCTCACCAACCCCAACAGGGGGCCGAGATACGCAGTATTTT.